This T cell receptor (beta chain) was retrieved from a study of T cell responses to AZD1222 COVID-19 vaccine. The overall study: Second doses were pooled across both intervals (about 4 or about 12 weeks). Study-wide results and caveats: Donor demographics were predominantly white British with a female majority; clonal diversity may be underestimated. Only a handful of AZD1222 recipients tested seropositive at baseline. Spike-specific TCR depth and breadth grew after two AZD1222 doses.

Germline V CDR1 and CDR2: SGHDN, FVKESK. The CDR3 length is 14 residues. Between the trimmed V and J ends, which lost 3 bases and 3 bases, there was a span of 9 bases. Assay used: immunoSEQ multiplex PCR; TCRdb lists only in-frame clones, some missing. The sample carries about 140,000 clones, around 93% recorded once. Worth noting for this clone: What it recognizes is unknown.

V gene TRBV14 combines with J gene TRBJ2-1; D may be TRBD1 or TRBD2 (5 bases each). The sample was peripheral blood, taken on day 0 of AZD1222 vaccination. The clonotype was recovered from an adult in good health. The CDR3: CASSHSGGYNEQFF. For the CDR3, the DNA is TGTGCCAGCAGCCATTCTGGGGGCTACAATGAGCAGTTCTTC.